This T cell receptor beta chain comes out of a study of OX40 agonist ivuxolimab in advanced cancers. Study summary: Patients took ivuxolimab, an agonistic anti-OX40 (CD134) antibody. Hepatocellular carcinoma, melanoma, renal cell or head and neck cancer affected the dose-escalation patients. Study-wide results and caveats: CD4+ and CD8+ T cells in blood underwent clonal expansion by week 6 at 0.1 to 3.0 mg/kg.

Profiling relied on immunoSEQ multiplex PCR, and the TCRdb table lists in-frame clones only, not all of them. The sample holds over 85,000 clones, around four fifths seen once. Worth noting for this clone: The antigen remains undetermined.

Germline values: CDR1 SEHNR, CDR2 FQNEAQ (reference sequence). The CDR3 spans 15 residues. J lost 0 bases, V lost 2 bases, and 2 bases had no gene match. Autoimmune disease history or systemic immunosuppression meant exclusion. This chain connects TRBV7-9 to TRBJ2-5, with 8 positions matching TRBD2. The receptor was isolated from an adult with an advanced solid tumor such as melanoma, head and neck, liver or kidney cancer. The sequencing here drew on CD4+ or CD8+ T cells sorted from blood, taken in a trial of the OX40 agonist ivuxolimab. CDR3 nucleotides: TGTGCCAGCAGCTTAAGCGGGGGCCACCAAGAGACCCAGTACTTC. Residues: CASSLSGGHQETQYF.